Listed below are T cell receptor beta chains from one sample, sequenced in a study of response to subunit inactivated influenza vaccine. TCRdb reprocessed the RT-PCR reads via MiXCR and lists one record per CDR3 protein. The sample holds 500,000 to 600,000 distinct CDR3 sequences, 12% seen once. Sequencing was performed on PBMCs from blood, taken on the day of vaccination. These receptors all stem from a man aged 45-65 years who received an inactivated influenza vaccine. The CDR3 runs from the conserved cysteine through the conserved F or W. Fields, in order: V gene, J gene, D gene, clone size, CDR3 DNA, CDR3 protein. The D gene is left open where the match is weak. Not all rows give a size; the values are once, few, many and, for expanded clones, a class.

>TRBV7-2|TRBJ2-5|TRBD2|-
TGTGCCAGCAGCGAATTCGGGACTAGCGGGACATCCCAGTACTTC
CASSEFGTSGTSQYF
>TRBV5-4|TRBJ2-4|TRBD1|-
TGTGCCAGCAGCCCTGGGACAGCGAGCGACATTCAGTACTTC
CASSPGTASDIQYF
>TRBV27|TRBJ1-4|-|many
TGTGCCAGCAGGGAGAAATGGGGGTATAATGAAAAACTGTTTTTT
CASREKWGYNEKLFF
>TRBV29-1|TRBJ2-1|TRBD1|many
TGCAGCGTTGCCAGGACAGGGACCAATGAGCAGTTCTTC
CSVARTGTNEQFF
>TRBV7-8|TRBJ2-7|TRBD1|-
TGTGCCAGCAGCTTACACAGGGGGAACAACGAGCAGTACTTC
CASSLHRGNNEQYF
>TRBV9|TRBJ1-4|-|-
TGTGCCAGCAGCGTTAGTACAGGGAAGAATGAAAAACTGTTTTTT
CASSVSTGKNEKLFF
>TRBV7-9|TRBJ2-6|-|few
TGTGCCAGCAGACCACAGGATGGGGCCAACGTCCTGACTTTC
CASRPQDGANVLTF
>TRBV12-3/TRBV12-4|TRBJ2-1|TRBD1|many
TGTGCCAGCAGTCCCCAGGGGGCTAAAAATGAGCAGTTCTTC
CASSPQGAKNEQFF
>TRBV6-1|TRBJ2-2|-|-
TGTGCCACCAGCAGGGATCCATGGACCGGGGAGCTGTTTTTT
CATSRDPWTGELFF
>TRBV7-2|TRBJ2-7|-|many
TGTGCCAGCAGCTTAGAAGGAATGACCAACGCCTACGAGCAGTACTTC
CASSLEGMTNAYEQYF
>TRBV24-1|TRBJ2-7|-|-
TGTGCCACCAGTGCAACAGGGCAGTACTCGAAGCAGTACTTC
CATSATGQYSKQYF
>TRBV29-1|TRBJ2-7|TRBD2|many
TGCAGCGTTGTAGAACTAGCGGGAACCAACGAGCAGTACTTC
CSVVELAGTNEQYF
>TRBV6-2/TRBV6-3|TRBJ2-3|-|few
TGTGCCAGCAGTTACTCAGCGCAACCCACAGATACGCAGTATTTT
CASSYSAQPTDTQYF
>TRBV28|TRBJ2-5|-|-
TGTGCCAGCAGTTTATCGGGGCCGGGTTATCAAGAGACCCAGTACTTC
CASSLSGPGYQETQYF
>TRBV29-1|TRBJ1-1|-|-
TGCAGCGCCCATCCAGGACAGTCCTACACTGAAGCTTTCTTT
CSAHPGQSYTEAFF
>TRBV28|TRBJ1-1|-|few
TGTGCCAGCAGTCCACAAGGTAGACCCGGGGGTGGCACTGAAGCTTTCTTT
CASSPQGRPGGGTEAFF
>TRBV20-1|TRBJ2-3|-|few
TGCAGTGTCAAGAGCGGGAGCACAGATACGCAGTATTTT
CSVKSGSTDTQYF
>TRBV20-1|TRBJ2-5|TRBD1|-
TGCAGTGCAAACAGGGGAGAGGCAGAGACCCAGTACTTC
CSANRGEAETQYF
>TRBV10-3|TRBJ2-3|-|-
TGTGCCATCAGTGAGTACGGGACAGATACGCAGTATTTT
CAISEYGTDTQYF
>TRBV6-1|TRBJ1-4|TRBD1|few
TGTGCCAGCAAACTAGGACAGGGGGCTACTAATGAAAAACTGTTTTTT
CASKLGQGATNEKLFF
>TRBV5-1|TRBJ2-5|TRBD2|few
TGCGCCAGCAGCTTGGATCGTCGTCTAGCGGGGGGGGGAGAGACCCAGTACTTC
CASSLDRRLAGGGETQYF
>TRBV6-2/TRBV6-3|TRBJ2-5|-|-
TGTGCCAGCAACCTACAGGGAGGGCAAGAGACCCAGTACTTC
CASNLQGGQETQYF
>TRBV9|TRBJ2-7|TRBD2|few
TGTGCCAGCAGCGGAACTAGCGGGAGAGCGCAGTACTTC
CASSGTSGRAQYF
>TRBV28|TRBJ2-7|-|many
TGTGCCAGCAGTTCAGGTGCCCCCGCCTACGAGCAGTACTTC
CASSSGAPAYEQYF
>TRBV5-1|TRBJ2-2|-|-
TGCGCCAGCAGCGGGACCCCAGGGGACACCGGGGAGCTGTTTTTT
CASSGTPGDTGELFF
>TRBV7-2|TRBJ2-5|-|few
TGTGCCAGCAGCCCCGGGACCCAAACGAGGGAGACCCAGTACTTC
CASSPGTQTRETQYF
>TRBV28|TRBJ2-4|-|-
TGTGCCAGCAGTTTATGGGGGGTCCCGCTAGCCAAAAACATTCAGTACTTC
CASSLWGVPLAKNIQYF